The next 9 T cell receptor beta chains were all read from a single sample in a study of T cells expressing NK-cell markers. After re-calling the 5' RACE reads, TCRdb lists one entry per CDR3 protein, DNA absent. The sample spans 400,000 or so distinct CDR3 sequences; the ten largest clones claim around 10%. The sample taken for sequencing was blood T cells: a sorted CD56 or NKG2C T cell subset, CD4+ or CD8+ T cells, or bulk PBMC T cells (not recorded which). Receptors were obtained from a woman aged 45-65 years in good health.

This chain's CDR3 is CSVAGRVTDTQYF. The chain links TRBV29-1 to TRBJ2-3; without DNA, the TCRdb call of TRBD2 cannot be checked. In germline, CDR1 is SQVTM, CDR2 ANQGSEA. The CDR3 extends over 13 amino acids.

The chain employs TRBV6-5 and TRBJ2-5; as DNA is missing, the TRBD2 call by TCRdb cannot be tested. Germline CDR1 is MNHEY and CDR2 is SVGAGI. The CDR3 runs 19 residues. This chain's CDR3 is CASSYSIATSGRLEETQYF.

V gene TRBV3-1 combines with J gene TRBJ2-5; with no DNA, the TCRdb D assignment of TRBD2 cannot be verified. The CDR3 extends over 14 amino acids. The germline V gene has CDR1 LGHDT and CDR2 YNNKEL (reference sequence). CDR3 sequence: CASRAGGWGETQYF.

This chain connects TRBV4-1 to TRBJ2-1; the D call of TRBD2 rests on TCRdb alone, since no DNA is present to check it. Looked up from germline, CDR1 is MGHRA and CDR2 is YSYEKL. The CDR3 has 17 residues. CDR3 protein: CASSPTVTSGRYNEQFF.

CDR3 region: CASSSNQPPGVAGTEAFF. The chain couples TRBV5-1 to TRBJ1-1. The CDR3 runs to 18 residues. The germline V gene has CDR1 SGHRS and CDR2 YFSETQ. The whole variable domain, remainder taken from reference TRBV5-1 and TRBJ1-1, is KAGVTQTPRYLIKTRGQQVTLSCSPISGHRSVSWYQQTPGQGLQFLFEYFSETQRNKGNFPGRFSGRQFSNSRSEMNVSTLELGDSALYLCASSSNQPPGVAGTEAFFGQGTRLTVV.

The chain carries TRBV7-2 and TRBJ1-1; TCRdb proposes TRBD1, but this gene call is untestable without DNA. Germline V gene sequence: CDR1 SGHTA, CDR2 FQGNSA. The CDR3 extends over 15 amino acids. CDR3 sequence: CASSPDSSGVTEAFF.

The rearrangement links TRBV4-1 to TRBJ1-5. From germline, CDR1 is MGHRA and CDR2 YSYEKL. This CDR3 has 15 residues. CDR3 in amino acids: CASSQQALSNQPQHF.

The CDR3 sequence is CASSPPRAGVTGELFF. This rearrangement joins TRBV5-1 to TRBJ2-2; checking the TCRdb D call of TRBD2 is not possible without DNA. Germline V lookup: CDR1 SGHRS, CDR2 YFSETQ. This CDR3 is 16 amino acids long.

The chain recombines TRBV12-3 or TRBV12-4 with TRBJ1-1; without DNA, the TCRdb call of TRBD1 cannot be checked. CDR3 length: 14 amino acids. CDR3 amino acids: CASRALWENTEAFF.